This is a list of T cell receptor beta chains from one sample in a study of response to subunit inactivated influenza vaccine. One entry per CDR3 protein results from TCRdb running MiXCR on the RT-PCR reads. The sample gives about 300,000 distinct CDR3 sequences, 20% to 25% of which show up once; around 9.6% is in the top ten. The input for sequencing was PBMCs from blood, taken about 19 months after vaccination. These receptors all stem from a man between 50 and 70 years old who received an inactivated influenza vaccine. CDR3s include the opening cysteine and the closing phenylalanine or tryptophan. Fields, in order: clone size, J gene, V gene, D gene, CDR3 DNA, CDR3 protein. D genes are given only for firm matches. Where a row states a size, it is once, few, many or the class of an expanded clone; other rows omit it.

few | TRBJ2-2 | TRBV30 | TRBD2 | TGTGCCTGGAGAAGACTAGCGACGACCGGGGAGCTGTTTTTT | CAWRRLATTGELFF
. | TRBJ1-4 | TRBV12-3/TRBV12-4 | . | TGTGCCAGCAGTGACGGGAGCCCGGGGGAAAAACTGTTTTTT | CASSDGSPGEKLFF
few | TRBJ2-4 | TRBV12-3/TRBV12-4 | . | TGTGCCAGCACCAGGGGGGGGACAAGAGCCAAAAACATTCAGTACTTC | CASTRGGTRAKNIQYF
many | TRBJ1-6 | TRBV6-2/TRBV6-3 | TRBD1 | TGTGCCAGCATCCAAAGGACAGGTTTTGGTTCACCCCTCCACTTT | CASIQRTGFGSPLHF
. | TRBJ2-1 | TRBV5-1 | . | TGCGGCAGCAGCTTGAAGGGATCCAATGAGCAGTTCTTC | CGSSLKGSNEQFF
many | TRBJ1-1 | TRBV5-1 | . | TGCGCCAGCAGCCAAAGCATAGACACTGAAGCTTTCTTT | CASSQSIDTEAFF
many | TRBJ1-3 | TRBV18 | . | TGTGCCAGCTCACCATTGCCGGAGTTCTCTGGAAACACCATATATTTT | CASSPLPEFSGNTIYF
. | TRBJ2-4 | TRBV20-1 | TRBD2 | TGCAGTGCTAGAATCGGGCCAGCGGGGGAATTCAAAAACATTCAGTACTTC | CSARIGPAGEFKNIQYF
few | TRBJ2-7 | TRBV28 | TRBD2 | TGTGCCAGCAGTCGGGGGGAAATCTACGAGCAGTACTTC | CASSRGEIYEQYF
once | TRBJ2-3 | TRBV7-6 | TRBD2 | TGTGCCAGCAGCTTATTGTGGGGGGGAATCACAGATACGCAGTATTTT | CASSLLWGGITDTQYF
many | TRBJ1-2 | TRBV12-3/TRBV12-4 | . | TGTGCCAGCAGTTTTGACAGTTCCTATGGCTACACCTTC | CASSFDSSYGYTF
. | TRBJ2-7 | TRBV4-2 | TRBD2 | TGTGCCAGCAGCCAAGACCTAGCGGGAGGGATAACCTACGAGCAGTACTTC | CASSQDLAGGITYEQYF
few | TRBJ2-1 | TRBV19 | TRBD2 | TGTGCCAGTAGTATCGGAGCGGGAGGGCCCTCCTACAATGAGCAGTTCTTC | CASSIGAGGPSYNEQFF
. | TRBJ2-4 | TRBV6-2/TRBV6-3 | . | TGTGCCAGCAGTTACCCCCGGGGGACGAGGGGGAACATTCAGTACTTC | CASSYPRGTRGNIQYF
once | TRBJ1-2 | TRBV4-1 | . | TGCGCCAGCAGCCAAGAGCGGGGTCAGGCCGGAGGCTACACCTTC | CASSQERGQAGGYTF
. | TRBJ2-1 | TRBV14 | . | TGTGCCAGCAGCCAAGAAACCGACAATGAGCAGTTCTTC | CASSQETDNEQFF